Below are 28 T cell receptor beta chains sequenced from a single sample in a study of T cells in Graves' hyperthyroidism and ophthalmopathy. Amplified TCR beta CDR3 regions derived from RNA transcripts. The TCR CDR3 first-round RT-PCR relied on the HTBI primer set. TCRdb called the multiplex PCR reads again in MiXCR, with one record for every CDR3 protein. The sample lists over 450,000 distinct CDR3 sequences, about an eighth occurring once. Sequenced: blood. The receptors originated from a woman aged 18-29 years with Graves' hyperthyroidism.

The sample holds many counts of this clonotype. The chain couples TRBV30 to TRBJ2-7, with D possibly TRBD2 on 7 matching bases. Per germline, CDR1 GTSNPN and CDR2 SVGIG (reference sequence). This CDR3 comprises 15 residues. V was clipped by 5 bases and J by 6 bases, with 23 bases between them. This CDR3 reads CAWAFWGGGSGEQYF. CDR3 in DNA: TGTGCCTGGGCCTTTTGGGGAGGGGGGTCTGGCGAGCAGTACTTC.

In this sample, this clonotype turned up a few times. The junction does not match germline at one end; this may be a read error. The chain combines TRBV14 with TRBJ2-1; 7 bases align to TRBD2. The CDR3 totals 15 residues. CDR1 is SGHDN and CDR2 is FVKESK in the germline V gene. The CDR3 DNA reads TGTGCCAGCAGCAAGGGACTACCAATCTACAATGGGCAGTTCTTC. Translated, it gives CASSKGLPIYNGQFF.

This clonotype was seen a few times. V usage is TRBV6-9 and J usage is TRBJ1-5; TRBD1 matches at 7 bases. Per germline, CDR1 MNHGY and CDR2 SVAAGI. The CDR3 sequence is 15 residues long. V was pared by 3 bases and J by 2 bases, with 4 bases of the junction left unmatched. The CDR3 is CASSYVDRGNQPQHF. CDR3 coding DNA: TGTGCCAGCAGTTACGTCGACAGGGGCAATCAGCCCCAGCATTTT.

This clonotype was recorded many times. The chain combines TRBV3-1 with TRBJ1-2, with D perhaps TRBD1 (5 bases). The CDR3 is 13 amino acids. V lost 0 bases to trimming and J lost 6 bases, with 8 bases between them. CDR1 is LGHDT, CDR2 YNNKEL, per germline (reference sequence). The CDR3 reads CASSQEGAHGYTF. Written as DNA, the CDR3 is TGTGCCAGCAGCCAAGAAGGGGCTCATGGCTACACCTTC.

This clonotype has ten or more counts. V usage is TRBV28 and J usage is TRBJ2-1, with TRBD2 identical over 10 bases. The ends lost 7 bases at V and 4 bases at J; junction bases unmatched: 4. The germline gives CDR1 MDHEN, CDR2 SYDVKM. CDR3 length: 14 residues. The CDR3 bases are TGTGCCAGCATCCTAGCGGGAGTGTACAATGAGCAGTTCTTC. It translates to CASILAGVYNEQFF. The full variable domain, rest sourced from reference TRBV28 and TRBJ2-1, is DVKVTQSSRYLVKRTGEKVFLECVQDMDHENMFWYRQDPGLGLRLIYFSYDVKMKEKGDIPEGYSVSREKKERFSLILESASTNQTSMYLCASILAGVYNEQFFGPGTRLTVL.

This clonotype was recorded at least ten times. The rearrangement uses TRBV5-1 and TRBJ2-1, with 10 bases that match TRBD2. The CDR3 covers 13 residues. Per the germline V gene, CDR1 is SGHRS and CDR2 is YFSETQ. The junction had 3 bases not matched to a gene; V was cut back by 7 bases and J by 5 bases. The CDR3 bases are TGCGCCAGCTGCGGACTAGCGGACAATGAGCAGTTCTTC. Amino acids: CASCGLADNEQFF. Full variable domain (remainder filled in from reference TRBV5-1 and TRBJ2-1): KAGVTQTPRYLIKTRGQQVTLSCSPISGHRSVSWYQQTPGQGLQFLFEYFSETQRNKGNFPGRFSGRQFSNSRSEMNVSTLELGDSALYLCASCGLADNEQFFGPGTRLTVL.

This clonotype was detected ten times or more. This chain links TRBV6-5 with TRBJ2-3; no firm D call. The length of the CDR3 is 15 residues. Germline V lookup: CDR1 MNHEY, CDR2 SVGAGI. The V and J ends lost 1 base and 1 base respectively, with 9 bases between them. The CDR3 sequence is CASSYFEGGTDTQYF. CDR3 sequence (DNA): TGTGCCAGCAGTTACTTTGAAGGCGGCACAGATACGCAGTATTTT.

This clonotype was recorded many times. V gene TRBV19 combines with J gene TRBJ1-5, with 10 nucleotides matching TRBD1. The V segment lost 3 bases and the J segment 5 bases; nucleotides outside the gene matches: 7. Germline V CDR1 and CDR2: LNHDA, SQIVND (reference sequence). The CDR3 contains 16 residues. The CDR3 loop reads CASSIDRGRGDQPQHF. CDR3 DNA: TGTGCCAGTAGTATCGACAGGGGGCGCGGGGATCAGCCCCAGCATTTT. Complete variable domain (other parts from reference TRBV19 and TRBJ1-5): DGGITQSPKYLFRKEGQNVTLSCEQNLNHDAMYWYRQDPGQGLRLIYYSQIVNDFQKGDIAEGYSVSREKKESFPLTVTSAQKNPTAFYLCASSIDRGRGDQPQHFGDGTRLSIL.

This clonotype appeared a few times. The chain carries TRBV19 and TRBJ2-1, with 9 bases aligning to TRBD2. Germline CDR1 reads LNHDA; CDR2 reads SQIVND (reference sequence). The junction had 8 bases not matched to a gene; V was cut back by 5 bases and J by 0 bases. The CDR3 covers 17 residues. CDR3 residues: CASSVSLSGSSYNEQFF. The CDR3 DNA is TGTGCCAGTAGTGTCTCCCTTAGCGGGAGCTCCTACAATGAGCAGTTCTTC.

There are many counts of this clonotype. This chain joins TRBV7-8 and TRBJ1-4; D not resolved. The ends were cut back, 1 base at V and 8 bases at J, with 11 bases in the middle. The CDR3 contains 14 residues. Germline CDR1 SGHVS, CDR2 FQNEAQ. The CDR3 loop reads CASSLGRPGEKLFF. The CDR3 DNA is TGTGCCAGCAGCTTAGGACGACCGGGGGAAAAACTGTTTTTT.

The sample holds a few counts of this clonotype. The chain joins TRBV28 to TRBJ1-3, with D uncertain. Trimming pared 2 bases from V and 2 bases from J, leaving 13 bases between. The CDR3 sequence is 16 residues long. Germline CDR1 is MDHEN and CDR2 is SYDVKM. The CDR3 is CASSLNGILTGNTIYF. In DNA, the CDR3 is TGTGCCAGCAGTTTAAACGGGATTCTCACTGGAAACACCATATATTTT. Variable domain in full (rest from reference TRBV28 and TRBJ1-3): DVKVTQSSRYLVKRTGEKVFLECVQDMDHENMFWYRQDPGLGLRLIYFSYDVKMKEKGDIPEGYSVSREKKERFSLILESASTNQTSMYLCASSLNGILTGNTIYFGEGSWLTVV.

This clonotype was counted between two and nine times. The chain is built from TRBV7-9 and TRBJ2-3; TRBD2 matches 10 bases. V shed 8 bases and J 5 bases; nucleotides not matched to a gene: 4. The CDR3 spans 13 residues. Germline CDR1 is SEHNR and CDR2 is FQNEAQ (reference sequence). Here the CDR3 reads CASASGSIDTQYF. The CDR3 DNA reads as TGTGCCAGCGCTAGCGGGAGTATAGATACGCAGTATTTT.

This clonotype was observed many times. CDR3 coding DNA: TGTGCCAGCAGCTACGGTGGAGGGATAGCGGTGTCAGATACGCAGTATTTT. It codes for CASSYGGGIAVSDTQYF. The chain carries TRBV7-3 and TRBJ2-3, with D perhaps matching TRBD2 (6 bases). The CDR3 contains 17 residues. V was shortened by 4 bases and J by 4 bases, with 21 bases between the two germline ends. Germline CDR1 is SGHTA and CDR2 is FQGTGA. Full variable domain (remainder filled in from reference TRBV7-3 and TRBJ2-3): GAGVSQTPSNKVTEKGKYVELRCDPISGHTALYWYRQSLGQGPEFLIYFQGTGAADDSGLPNDRFFAVRPEGSVSTLKIQRTERGDSAVYLCASSYGGGIAVSDTQYFGPGTRLTVL.

This clonotype has ten or more counts. V usage is TRBV29-1 and J usage is TRBJ2-7; perhaps TRBD1 as D (6 bases). The CDR3 is 16 residues long. V lost 4 bases to trimming and J lost 4 bases, with 23 bases between them. Looked up from germline, CDR1 is SQVTM and CDR2 is ANQGSEA. This CDR3 reads CSVAPADRNPVYEQYF. The CDR3, as DNA: TGCAGCGTTGCCCCCGCGGACAGAAACCCAGTGTACGAGCAGTACTTC.

This clonotype was seen ten or more times. J is TRBJ2-3 and V is TRBV11-2; D not certain. CDR3 length: 13 amino acids. With 3 bases removed from V and 4 bases from J, the gap between germline ends came to 8 bases. Per germline, CDR1 SGHAT and CDR2 FQNNGV. The CDR3 DNA sequence: TGTGCCAGCAGCTTTTGGGGTCCAGATACGCAGTATTTT. This sequence encodes CASSFWGPDTQYF.

The sample holds many counts of this clonotype. V is TRBV11-2 and J is TRBJ2-1; D is unclear. This CDR3 region has 12 residues. The V and J ends lost 5 bases and 4 bases respectively, with 6 bases between them. Germline V lookup: CDR1 SGHAT, CDR2 FQNNGV. CDR3 sequence: CASSVLYNEQFF. CDR3 nucleotide sequence: TGTGCCAGCAGCGTATTATACAATGAGCAGTTCTTC. Full variable domain (remainder filled in from reference TRBV11-2 and TRBJ2-1): EAGVAQSPRYKIIEKRQSVAFWCNPISGHATLYWYQQILGQGPKLLIQFQNNGVVDDSQLPKDRFSAERLKGVDSTLKIQPAKLEDSAVYLCASSVLYNEQFFGPGTRLTVL.

There are many counts of this clonotype. The chain links TRBV11-3 to TRBJ2-7; D unclear. Trimming took 5 bases from V and 9 from J, leaving 14 bases between them. CDR1 and CDR2 (germline): SGHNT, YENEEA. CDR3 length equals 12 residues. The CDR3 coding sequence is TGTGCCAGCAGCCCCACGGCCTACCGGCAGTACTTC. This gives the protein CASSPTAYRQYF.

The chain joins TRBV5-4 to TRBJ2-1; 14 bases line up with TRBD2. The J segment lost 9 bases and the V segment lost 0 bases, leaving 8 bases of the junction unmatched. CDR1 is SGHNT and CDR2 is YYREEE in the germline V gene (reference sequence). CDR3 size: 17 residues. Here the CDR3 DNA reads TGTGCCAGCAGCTTGGGAGGGACTAGCGGGAGTGCTGGTGAGCAGTTCTTC. Its translation is CASSLGGTSGSAGEQFF. Complete variable domain (other parts from reference TRBV5-4 and TRBJ2-1): ETGVTQSPTHLIKTRGQQVTLRCSSQSGHNTVSWYQQALGQGPQFIFQYYREEENGRGNFPPRFSGLQFPNYSSELNVNALELDDSALYLCASSLGGTSGSAGEQFFGPGTRLTVL.

This clonotype was detected ten times or more. The chain combines TRBV12-3 or TRBV12-4 with TRBJ1-1; D gene unclear. The V end was cut by 3 bases, the J end by 4 bases, with 9 bases between. The CDR3 spans 13 residues. The CDR3 DNA is TGTGCCAGCAGTTTTCCAGGTAGCACTGAAGCTTTCTTT. This gives the protein CASSFPGSTEAFF.

This chain joins TRBV27 and TRBJ2-1; a weak D match, TRBD2 (5 bases). This CDR3 comprises 12 residues. Germline-derived CDR1 and CDR2 are MNHEY and SMNVEV (reference sequence). Between the trimmed V and J ends, which lost 5 bases and 6 bases, there was a span of 8 bases. CDR3 region: CASSRGSNEQFF. Written as DNA, the CDR3 is TGTGCCAGCAGTCGTGGGAGCAATGAGCAGTTCTTC.

This clonotype was counted at least ten times. This chain uses TRBV2 with TRBJ2-7; D not resolved. Germline V gene lookup returns CDR1 SNHLY and CDR2 FYNNEI. The CDR3 is made up of 15 amino acids. Deletions cut 6 bases from V and 2 bases from J, with 17 bases between. The CDR3 region is CASSHPVLTPYEQYV. In DNA form, the CDR3 reads TGTGCCAGCAGCCACCCCGTCCTTACCCCCTACGAGCAGTACGTC.

This clonotype was seen repeatedly, ten times or more. The V and J genes are TRBV29-1 and TRBJ2-1; 11 bases map to TRBD2. Germline CDR1 SQVTM, CDR2 ANQGSEA. The CDR3 is 17 residues long. V lost 7 bases to trimming and J lost 1 base; unmatched junction nucleotides: 12. The CDR3 reads CSGGGGSGRGSYNEQFF. For the CDR3, the DNA is TGCAGCGGGGGGGGTGGTAGCGGGAGGGGGTCCTACAATGAGCAGTTCTTC.

This CDR3 reads CSAPLRLAGIPRAKSEQFF. DNA of the CDR3: TGCAGTGCTCCCTTAAGACTAGCGGGCATCCCCAGAGCAAAGTCTGAGCAGTTCTTC. This chain links TRBV20-1 with TRBJ2-1, with 10 positions matching TRBD2. Germline values: CDR1 DFQATT, CDR2 SNEGSKA (reference sequence). The CDR3 covers 19 residues. Trimming cost V 5 bases and J 9 bases; bases outside gene matches: 25.

In this sample, this clonotype turned up many times. V is TRBV7-2 and J is TRBJ2-5; 7 bases fit TRBD2. The V gene end was trimmed by 5 bases and the J gene end by 1 base; junction bases not matched to a gene: 10. This CDR3 has 16 residues. From germline, CDR1 is SGHTA and CDR2 FQGNSA. The CDR3 sequence is CASSLLGGRSQETQYF. DNA for the CDR3: TGTGCCAGCAGCCTTTTGGGAGGGAGAAGCCAAGAGACCCAGTACTTC. Full variable domain (rest looked up from reference TRBV7-2 and TRBJ2-5): GAGVSQSPSNKVTEKGKDVELRCDPISGHTALYWYRQSLGQGLEFLIYFQGNSAPDKSGLPSDRFSAERTGGSVSTLTIQRTQQEDSAVYLCASSLLGGRSQETQYFGPGTRLLVL.

The table lists this clonotype with many counts. The V call is TRBV11-3, the J call TRBJ2-2; 10 positions agree with TRBD1. Germline CDR1 is SGHNT and CDR2 is YENEEA. The length of the CDR3 is 17 residues. The V and J ends lost 5 bases and 0 bases, in that order; junction bases with no gene match: 6. CDR3 residues: CASSTPDRGANTGELFF. The CDR3 coding sequence is TGTGCCAGCAGCACCCCGGACAGGGGGGCGAACACCGGGGAGCTGTTTTTT. The full variable domain, with the rest looked up from reference TRBV11-3 and TRBJ2-2, is EAGVVQSPRYKIIEKKQPVAFWCNPISGHNTLYWYLQNLGQGPELLIRYENEEAVDDSQLPKDRFSAERLKGVDSTLKIQPAELGDSAVYLCASSTPDRGANTGELFFGEGSRLTVL.

This clonotype was found once. Being one base from a much bigger clone, this may be a read error. The gene calls are TRBV5-1 and TRBJ2-3, with D possibly being TRBD2 (6 bases). This CDR3 is built from 14 residues. Germline V gene sequence: CDR1 SGHRS, CDR2 YFSETQ. In DNA form, the CDR3 reads TGCGCCAGCAAGGAGGGACCATCCACAGATACGAAGTATTTT. Its protein is CASKEGPSTDTKYF.

This clonotype was counted at least ten times. The V gene is TRBV7-8, the J gene TRBJ1-6; no firm D call. The CDR3 sequence is 15 residues long. The germline V gene has CDR1 SGHVS and CDR2 FQNEAQ. Trimming took off 1 base at V and 9 bases at J, with 13 bases between the two ends. The CDR3 sequence: CASSLGTGSASPLHF. CDR3 in DNA: TGTGCCAGCAGCTTAGGCACTGGATCGGCTTCACCCCTCCACTTT.

This clonotype was seen repeatedly, ten times or more. The gene calls are TRBV2 and TRBJ2-5, with D tentatively TRBD2 (5 bases). The germline V gene encodes CDR1 SNHLY and CDR2 FYNNEI. V dropped 5 bases and J dropped 0 bases, with 10 bases sitting between them. The CDR3 spans 14 residues. CDR3 loop: CASSLGLNQETQYF. Written as DNA, the CDR3 is TGTGCCAGCAGTCTTGGACTTAACCAAGAGACCCAGTACTTC. The whole variable domain, filled in from reference TRBV2 and TRBJ2-5, reads EPEVTQTPSHQVTQMGQEVILRCVPISNHLYFYWYRQILGQKVEFLVSFYNNEISEKSEIFDDQFSVERPDGSNFTLKIRSTKLEDSAMYFCASSLGLNQETQYFGPGTRLLVL.